The 13 T cell receptor beta chains in this list originate from one sample, sequenced in a study of cytomegalovirus exposure and HLA in healthy donors. Using immunoSEQ multiplex PCR, the repertoire was profiled, and TCRdb retains in-frame clones only, with some absent. The sample lists 240,000 or so clones; approximately 83% were seen once. The sample consisted of PBMCs. Receptors originate from a woman aged 25-40 years in good health and CMV-seropositive.

The rearrangement joins TRBV7-2 to TRBJ1-2, with unresolved D. The CDR3 length is 14 residues. Germline CDR1 SGHTA, CDR2 FQGNSA. V was clipped by 9 bases and J by 1 base, with 15 bases between them. CDR3 in amino acids: CARREASLNYGYTF. The CDR3, as DNA: TGTGCCAGGCGAGAAGCGTCACTTAACTATGGCTACACCTTC.

V is TRBV27 and J is TRBJ2-7, with D possibly TRBD1 on 6 matching bases. V lost 4 bases to trimming and J lost 3 bases, with 10 bases between them. CDR1 and CDR2 from the germline V gene are MNHEY and SMNVEV (reference sequence). CDR3 size: 13 residues. CDR3 residues: CASSWGQFYEQYF. The DNA for the CDR3 is TGTGCCAGCAGTTGGGGACAATTCTACGAGCAGTACTTC.

The chain links TRBV10-1 to TRBJ2-5; 9 bases align to TRBD1. Germline loops: CDR1 WNHNN, CDR2 SYGVQD (reference sequence). V lost 4 bases to trimming and J lost 3 bases; unmatched junction nucleotides: 6. The CDR3 is 15 residues long. CDR3 DNA sequence: TGCGCCAGCAGTGGAACCGGGACAGGGAAAGAGACCCAGTACTTC. This gives the protein CASSGTGTGKETQYF.

The chain joins TRBV19 to TRBJ1-5, with D unclear. CDR3 length: 15 amino acids. V was shortened by 7 bases and J by 0 bases, with 13 bases between the two germline ends. Germline-derived CDR1 and CDR2 are LNHDA and SQIVND (reference sequence). The CDR3 DNA reads TGTGCCAGTAAAAGCGGCGGTTATAGCAATCAGCCCCAGCATTTT. It codes for CASKSGGYSNQPQHF.

The rearrangement joins TRBV7-6 to TRBJ2-7; 9 positions agree with TRBD1. The length of the CDR3 is 15 residues. Looked up from germline, CDR1 is SGHVS and CDR2 is FNYEAQ. V gave up 5 bases and J gave up 3 bases; unmatched junction bases: 8. DNA of the CDR3: TGTGCCAGCAGCAGGGACAGGGTTGATATCTACGAGCAGTACTTC. Its translation is CASSRDRVDIYEQYF. The full variable domain, its missing parts supplied by reference TRBV7-6 and TRBJ2-7, is GAGVSQSPRYKVTKRGQDVALRCDPISGHVSLYWYRQALGQGPEFLTYFNYEAQQDKSGLPNDRFSAERPEGSISTLTIQRTEQRDSAMYRCASSRDRVDIYEQYFGPGTRLTVT.

This chain joins TRBV5-6 and TRBJ2-7, with D possibly being TRBD2 (6 bases). The CDR3 consists of 14 residues. Per the germline V gene, CDR1 is SGHDT and CDR2 is YYEEEE. V gave up 0 bases and J gave up 2 bases, with 9 bases separating them. The CDR3: CASSLAGATYEQYF. For the CDR3, the DNA is TGTGCCAGCAGCTTGGCGGGAGCCACCTACGAGCAGTACTTC.

This chain uses TRBV28 with TRBJ2-2; a weak D match, TRBD1 (5 bases). V lost 10 bases, J lost 6 bases, and 9 bases lay in between. The CDR3 is 11 amino acids. Germline V lookup: CDR1 MDHEN, CDR2 SYDVKM. The CDR3 is CAIQGAGELFF. CDR3 nucleotide sequence: TGTGCCATCCAGGGCGCCGGGGAGCTGTTTTTT.

The count of this clone is one. The chain recombines TRBV5-6 with TRBJ2-2, with 10 bases that match TRBD1. Trimming removed 2 bases from V and 7 bases from J; junction bases left unmatched: 5. There are 15 residues in the CDR3. Per germline, CDR1 SGHDT and CDR2 YYEEEE. CDR3 loop: CASSFDRGLNGELFF. CDR3 sequence (DNA): TGTGCCAGCAGCTTCGACAGGGGGCTTAACGGGGAGCTGTTTTTT.

The genes are TRBV5-6 and TRBJ2-7, with D perhaps TRBD2 (6 bases). CDR1 is SGHDT, CDR2 YYEEEE, per germline. This CDR3 spans 16 amino acids. Trimming pared 6 bases from V and 0 bases from J, leaving 19 bases between. Written as DNA, the CDR3 is TGTGCCAGCACCATGTCGGGCGGGGCCACCTCCTACGAGCAGTACTTC. Protein product: CASTMSGGATSYEQYF.

This clone was seen just once. This chain links TRBV5-4 with TRBJ2-1; D is unresolved. Trimming stripped 1 base from V and 3 bases from J, with 11 bases between. Germline CDR1 is SGHNT and CDR2 is YYREEE (reference sequence). The CDR3 runs to 15 residues. CDR3 sequence reads: CASSLTSGYYNEQFF. The CDR3 DNA reads as TGTGCCAGCAGCTTGACTTCAGGATACTACAATGAGCAGTTCTTC. The complete variable domain, with remaining parts taken from reference TRBV5-4 and TRBJ2-1, reads ETGVTQSPTHLIKTRGQQVTLRCSSQSGHNTVSWYQQALGQGPQFIFQYYREEENGRGNFPPRFSGLQFPNYSSELNVNALELDDSALYLCASSLTSGYYNEQFFGPGTRLTVL.

This clone showed up just once. The V call is TRBV6-5, the J call TRBJ1-5; unclear D gene. This CDR3 has 14 residues. V lost 2 bases to trimming and J lost 4 bases, with 9 bases between them. Germline V lookup: CDR1 MNHEY, CDR2 SVGAGI. The CDR3 sequence: CASSYGYGNQPQHF. The DNA of the CDR3 is TGTGCCAGCAGTTACGGGTACGGGAATCAGCCCCAGCATTTT.

The V gene is TRBV5-4, the J gene TRBJ2-7, with a weak D call TRBD2 (6 bases). This CDR3 contains 14 residues. Germline CDR1 and CDR2: SGHNT and YYREEE (reference sequence). Deletions cut 4 bases from V and 0 bases from J, with 11 bases between. CDR3 protein: CASSPGLDSYEQYF. The CDR3 DNA reads TGTGCCAGCAGCCCGGGACTCGACTCCTACGAGCAGTACTTC.

The chain has TRBV5-4 and TRBJ2-1; D unresolved. The V and J ends lost 2 bases and 4 bases respectively, with 7 bases between them. The CDR3 is 13 amino acids. Germline lookup yields CDR1 SGHNT and CDR2 YYREEE (reference sequence). The CDR3 region is CASSLELYNEQFF. CDR3 DNA sequence: TGTGCCAGCAGCTTAGAACTTTACAATGAGCAGTTCTTC.